This T cell receptor (beta chain) stems from a study of blood T cell repertoires in COVID-19. About the research overall: Samples representing acute and convalescent COVID-19 were sourced from the United States, Italy and Spain. PBMCs, B-cell-depleted T cells, or T cells provided the cDNA or gDNA that made up the material.

Study processing details: By means of reference gene primer amplification, nucleated cell counts were estimated. This table comes from immunoSEQ multiplex PCR, and its TCRdb copy is limited to in-frame clones, with some not included. The V and J calls and the clone size are those of that table, but D and trimming were determined from the DNA. Among 190,000 or so clones, around 83% were seen once, and the ten largest hold roughly 2.9%. What was sequenced was peripheral blood. This clonotype was obtained from a woman aged 25 to 39 with active or convalescent COVID-19.

The CDR3, as DNA: TGTGCCAGCAGTTTAGTAGCGGGAGTAATCGAGCAGTACTTC. Its translation is CASSLVAGVIEQYF. J is TRBJ2-7 and V is TRBV28, with 9 bases fitting TRBD2. The CDR3 has 14 residues. J lost 6 bases, V lost 2 bases, and 5 bases had no gene match. Germline V gene lookup returns CDR1 MDHEN and CDR2 SYDVKM.